The clone carrying this T cell receptor (beta chain) was seen just once. Germline lookup yields CDR1 MNHNS and CDR2 SASEGT. Germline trimming cut 4 bases from V and 2 bases from J; bases unmatched to any gene: 8. This CDR3 region has 16 residues. Per the original methods: Reference gene primer amplification gave nucleated cell count estimates. Assay: immunoSEQ multiplex PCR; the TCRdb copy retains only in-frame clones and omits some. The V and J calls and the clone size are those of that table, but D and trimming were determined from the DNA. The sample includes roughly 300,000 clones, approximately 89% seen only once; the top ten take roughly 1.9%. This specimen belongs to a study of blood T cell repertoires in COVID-19. Study summary: From T cells, B-cell-depleted T cells, or PBMCs came the material, which was cDNA or gDNA.

The gene calls are TRBV6-1 and TRBJ2-1, with TRBD2 matching 7 bases. This clonotype originated in a woman aged 30 to 39 with COVID-19, enrolled during active disease. Sequencing was performed on peripheral blood. The CDR3 DNA reads TGTGCCAGCAGTGTTCAGCGGGGCCTGACCTACAATGAGCAGTTCTTC. It is translated as CASSVQRGLTYNEQFF.